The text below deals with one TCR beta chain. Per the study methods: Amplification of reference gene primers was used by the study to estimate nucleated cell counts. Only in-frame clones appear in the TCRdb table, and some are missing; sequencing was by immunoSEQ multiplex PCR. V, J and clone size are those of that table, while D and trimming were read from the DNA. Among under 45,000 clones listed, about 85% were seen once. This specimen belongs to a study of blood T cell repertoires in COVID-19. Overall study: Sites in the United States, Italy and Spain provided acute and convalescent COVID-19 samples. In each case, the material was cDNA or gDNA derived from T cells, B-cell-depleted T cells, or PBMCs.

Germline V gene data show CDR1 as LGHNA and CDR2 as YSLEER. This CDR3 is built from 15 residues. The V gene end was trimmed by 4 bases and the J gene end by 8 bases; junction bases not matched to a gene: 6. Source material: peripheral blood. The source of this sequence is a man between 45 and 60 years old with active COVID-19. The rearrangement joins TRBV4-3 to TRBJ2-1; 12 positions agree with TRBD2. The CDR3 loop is CASSPGLAGFYEQFF. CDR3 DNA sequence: TGCGCCAGCAGCCCCGGACTAGCGGGGTTCTATGAGCAGTTCTTC.